This T cell receptor beta chain emerged from a study of blood T cells in healthy people across ages. Overall study context: About one barcoded beta molecule per two T cells was the capture yield of template switching.

The second PCR ran about 6 to 12 cycles with a sample-barcoded 5' primer and J-beta primers. Via MiXCR, TCRdb re-called the 5' RACE reads, giving one row per CDR3 protein. The data contain 1 million or so distinct CDR3 sequences, roughly 45% of them singletons. Healthy Caucasian individuals from Russia aged about 6 to 95 served as donors. Per the germline V gene, CDR1 is DFQATT and CDR2 is SNEGSKA (reference sequence). Trimming took off 0 bases at V and 11 bases at J, with 22 bases between the two ends. This CDR3 region has 15 residues. This chain connects TRBV20-1 to TRBJ2-5; D possibly corresponds to TRBD2 (5 bases). Source material: blood. This receptor was identified in an older woman in good health. The CDR3 coding sequence is TGCAGTGCTAGAGATTCGCCGGACTCGCCCAATGAGCAGTACTTC. It codes for CSARDSPDSPNEQYF.